This T cell receptor beta chain was obtained from a study of CD8+CD57+ T cells in acquired aplastic anemia. Whole-study context: Healthy donors gave about 9.8 million reads on average for CD4+ cells.

TCR beta VDJ and CDR3 profiles were obtained from a genomic DNA template. Each CDR3 protein is one row after TCRdb ran MiXCR on the reads. The table includes about 190,000 distinct CDR3 sequences, around half detected once. The specimen sequenced was sorted CD4+, CD8+, or CD8+CD57+ T cells (not recorded which) from PBMCs. This TCR was recovered from a human donor in good health, serving as a control.

The CDR3 protein is CASSLMSSGEETQYF. The DNA for the CDR3 is TGCGCCAGCAGCTTGATGTCTAGCGGGGAAGAGACCCAGTACTTC. This chain connects TRBV5-1 to TRBJ2-5, with 9 bases fitting TRBD2. The ends lost 1 base at V and 3 bases at J; junction bases unmatched: 4. The CDR3 runs 15 residues. Germline V CDR1 and CDR2: SGHRS, YFSETQ.